This T cell receptor beta chain was recorded in a study of blood T cell repertoires in COVID-19. Patients in Seattle were enrolled during active infection, then followed longitudinally. This CDR3 has 15 residues. The germline V gene has CDR1 GTSNPN and CDR2 SVGIG (reference sequence). J gave up 5 bases and V 2 bases, and 3 bases lay outside the gene matches. Original processing notes: Cell counts per sample came from amplifying reference gene primers. Produced via immunoSEQ multiplex PCR; TCRdb's table is partial and in-frame only. D and trimming come from the DNA, and the V and J calls and clone size come from that table. The profile shows fewer than 350,000 clones, approximately 90% of them singletons.

The TCR originated in a woman younger than 45 with COVID-19, enrolled during active disease. V usage is TRBV30 and J usage is TRBJ2-1; 13 bases match TRBD2. Material: peripheral blood. Here the CDR3 reads CAWSRGLAGDNEQFF. CDR3 in DNA: TGTGCCTGGAGTCGAGGACTAGCGGGAGACAATGAGCAGTTCTTC.